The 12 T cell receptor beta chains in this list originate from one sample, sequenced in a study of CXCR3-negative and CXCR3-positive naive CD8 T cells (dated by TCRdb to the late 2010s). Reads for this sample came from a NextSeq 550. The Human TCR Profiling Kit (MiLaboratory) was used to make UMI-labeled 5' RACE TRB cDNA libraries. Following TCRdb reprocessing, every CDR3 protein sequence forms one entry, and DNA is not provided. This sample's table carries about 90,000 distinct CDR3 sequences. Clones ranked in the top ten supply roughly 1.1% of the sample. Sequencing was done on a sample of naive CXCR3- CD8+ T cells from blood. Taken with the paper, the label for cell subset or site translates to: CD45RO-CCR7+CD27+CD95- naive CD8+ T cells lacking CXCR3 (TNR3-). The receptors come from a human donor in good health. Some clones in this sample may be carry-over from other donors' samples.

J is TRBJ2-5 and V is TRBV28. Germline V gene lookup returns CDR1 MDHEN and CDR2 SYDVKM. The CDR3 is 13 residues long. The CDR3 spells CASSFTLEETQYF.

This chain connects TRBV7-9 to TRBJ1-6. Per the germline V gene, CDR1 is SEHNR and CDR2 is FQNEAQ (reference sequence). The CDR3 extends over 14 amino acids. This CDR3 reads CASSTNSLVSPLHF.

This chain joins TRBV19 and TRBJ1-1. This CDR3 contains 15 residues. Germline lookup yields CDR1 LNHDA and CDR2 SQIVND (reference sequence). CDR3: CASTWGGDLNTEAFF.

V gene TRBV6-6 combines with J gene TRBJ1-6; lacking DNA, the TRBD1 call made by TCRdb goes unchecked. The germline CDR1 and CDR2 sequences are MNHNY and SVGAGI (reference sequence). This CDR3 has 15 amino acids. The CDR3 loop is CASSVGQNYNSPLHF.

Here the CDR3 reads CASHLGTGVYGYTF. The gene calls are TRBV28 and TRBJ1-2; TCRdb reports TRBD1, a call that lacks DNA to check it against. Germline V gives CDR1 MDHEN, CDR2 SYDVKM. CDR3 length: 14 residues.

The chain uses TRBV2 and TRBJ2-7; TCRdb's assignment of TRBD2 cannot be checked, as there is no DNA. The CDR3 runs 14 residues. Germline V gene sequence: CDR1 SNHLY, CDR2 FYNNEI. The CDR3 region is CASTQTSGGYEQYF.

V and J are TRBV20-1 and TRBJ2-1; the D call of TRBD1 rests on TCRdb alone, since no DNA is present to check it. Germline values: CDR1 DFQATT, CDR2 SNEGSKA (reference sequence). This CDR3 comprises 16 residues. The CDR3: CSASRGFGGSYNEQFF.

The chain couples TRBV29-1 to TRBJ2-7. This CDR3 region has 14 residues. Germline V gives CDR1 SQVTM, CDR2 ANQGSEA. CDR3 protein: CSVDPTGTSYEQYF.

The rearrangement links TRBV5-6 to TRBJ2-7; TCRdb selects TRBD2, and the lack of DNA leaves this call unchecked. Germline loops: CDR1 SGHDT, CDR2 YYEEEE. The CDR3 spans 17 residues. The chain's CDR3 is CASSSGLAGGTIYEQYF.

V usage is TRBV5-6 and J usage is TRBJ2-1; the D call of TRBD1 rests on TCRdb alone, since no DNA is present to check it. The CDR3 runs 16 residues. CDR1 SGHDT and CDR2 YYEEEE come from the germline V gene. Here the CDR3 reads CASSLAGTGGDNEQFF.

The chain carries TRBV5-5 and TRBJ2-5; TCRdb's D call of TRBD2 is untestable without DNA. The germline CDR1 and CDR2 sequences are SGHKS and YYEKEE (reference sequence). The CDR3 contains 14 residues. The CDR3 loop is CASSLEGREETQYF.

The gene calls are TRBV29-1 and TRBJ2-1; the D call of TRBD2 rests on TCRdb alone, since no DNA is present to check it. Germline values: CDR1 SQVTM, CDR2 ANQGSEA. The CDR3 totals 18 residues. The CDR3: CSVEGHLKASGSYNEQFF.